The clone carrying this TCR beta chain was recorded many times. This record belongs to a study of identical twins. One entry per CDR3 protein, called by TCRdb with MiXCR from the 5' RACE reads. The sample shows 250,000 or so distinct CDR3 sequences, 6% to 8.5% of them seen only once. The same data also went into a second study, on yellow fever vaccine responses in identical twins.

The material sequenced was CD8+ T cells sorted from blood. This clonotype originated in a woman younger than 35 in good health.

CDR3 DNA: TGTGCCAGCAGTTTCTCTCTAGCTCCAAACACCGGGGAGCTGTTTTTT. This encodes CASSFSLAPNTGELFF. The genes are TRBV27 and TRBJ2-2; D might be TRBD2 (5 bases). Per germline, CDR1 MNHEY and CDR2 SMNVEV (reference sequence). This CDR3 spans 16 amino acids. V was clipped by 3 bases and J by 2 bases, with 13 bases between them.